The 22 T cell receptor beta chains given below trace back to one sample, sequenced in a study of blood T cell repertoires in COVID-19. This table comes from immunoSEQ multiplex PCR, and its TCRdb copy is limited to in-frame clones, with some not included. Of roughly 120,000 clones in the sample, roughly 70% were seen once. Input material: peripheral blood. The receptors derive from a human donor with acute or convalescent COVID-19. The donor label of this sample is uncertain.

This rearrangement joins TRBV28 to TRBJ2-4; TRBD1 aligns across 9 bases. In germline, CDR1 is MDHEN, CDR2 SYDVKM. The CDR3 runs 12 residues. Trimming took 5 bases from V and 14 from J; bases not matched to a gene: 7. Written as DNA, the CDR3 is TGTGCCAGCAGTGAATCTGGACAGGGGAAGTACTTC. Its translation: CASSESGQGKYF.

The chain is built from TRBV4-1 and TRBJ1-2; 7 bases align to TRBD1. Trimming cost V 3 bases and J 0 bases; bases outside gene matches: 7. Germline lookup yields CDR1 MGHRA and CDR2 YSYEKL. CDR3 length: 16 residues. CDR3 DNA: TGCGCCAGCAGCCAGAGACAGGGTGTAGCTAACTATGGCTACACCTTC. The encoded protein is CASSQRQGVANYGYTF.

The gene calls are TRBV9 and TRBJ2-1; D gene uncertain. Germline-derived CDR1 and CDR2 are SGDLS and YYNGEE. Trimming took off 7 bases at V and 3 bases at J, with 11 bases between the two ends. The CDR3 consists of 13 residues. The DNA for the CDR3 is TGTGCCAGCCAAAATGGCCGCTACAATGAGCAGTTCTTC. This gives the protein CASQNGRYNEQFF.

This clone has just one count. This rearrangement joins TRBV6-5 to TRBJ2-2, with 9 bases aligning to TRBD2. This CDR3 is built from 15 residues. Germline V CDR1 and CDR2: MNHEY, SVGAGI. J lost 4 bases, V lost 6 bases, and 6 bases had no gene match. The CDR3 DNA sequence: TGTGCCAGCAGCCCGGGACTAGCCCCCACCGGGGAGCTGTTTTTT. It translates to CASSPGLAPTGELFF.

This clone was seen more than once but under ten times. The gene calls are TRBV6-5 and TRBJ2-1; TRBD1 aligns across 10 bases. Germline CDR1 reads MNHEY; CDR2 reads SVGAGI. The CDR3 is 14 residues long. V lost 9 bases to trimming and J lost 6 bases; unmatched junction nucleotides: 8. This CDR3 is CASYRQGARNEQFF. CDR3 coding DNA: TGTGCCAGTTACCGACAGGGGGCTCGCAATGAGCAGTTCTTC.

This chain links TRBV19 with TRBJ1-1; maybe TRBD1 (5 bases). Germline-derived CDR1 and CDR2 are LNHDA and SQIVND (reference sequence). The CDR3 is 15 amino acids. V was trimmed by 1 base and J by 5 bases, leaving 14 bases between them. The CDR3 sequence is CASSIGGRVYTEAFF. CDR3 bases: TGTGCCAGTAGTATAGGAGGCAGGGTTTATACTGAAGCTTTCTTT.

The chain links TRBV20-1 to TRBJ2-7, with D tentatively TRBD1 (5 bases). Trimming took off 1 base at V and 5 bases at J, with 6 bases between the two ends. Germline V lookup: CDR1 DFQATT, CDR2 SNEGSKA (reference sequence). This CDR3 contains 11 residues. The DNA for the CDR3 is TGCAGTGCTAGAGGGGGCCACGAGCAGTACTTC. This sequence encodes CSARGGHEQYF.

The chain combines TRBV14 with TRBJ1-5; the D gene is possibly TRBD1 (6 bases). CDR1 and CDR2 from the germline V gene are SGHDN and FVKESK. V lost 0 bases, J lost 9 bases, and 6 bases lay in between. CDR3 size: 12 residues. The CDR3 nucleotides read TGTGCCAGCAGCCAAGAAGGGGGGCCCCAGCATTTT. Amino acid sequence: CASSQEGGPQHF.

In DNA form, the CDR3 reads TGTGCCAGCAGGGGGACAGGGCGCCACGAGCAGTACTTC. It specifies CASRGTGRHEQYF. This chain links TRBV12-3 or TRBV12-4 with TRBJ2-7; 9 bases match TRBD1. The J segment lost 5 bases and the V segment lost 6 bases, leaving 5 bases of the junction unmatched. The CDR3 has 13 residues.

The chain employs TRBV14 and TRBJ2-2; TRBD2 matches at 10 bases. Germline lookup yields CDR1 SGHDN and CDR2 FVKESK. Trimming removed 0 bases from V and 4 bases from J; junction bases left unmatched: 5. The CDR3 spans 17 residues. CDR3 coding DNA: TGTGCCAGCAGCCAAGACGAGCGGGGGGGTGGCACCGGGGAGCTGTTTTTT. It translates to CASSQDERGGGTGELFF.

The rearrangement uses TRBV20-1 and TRBJ1-3; D perhaps matches TRBD1 (6 bases). CDR3 length: 13 residues. Trimming took 3 bases from V and 4 from J, leaving 10 bases between them. From germline, CDR1 is DFQATT and CDR2 SNEGSKA (reference sequence). DNA for the CDR3: TGCAGTGCTAGTCAGGGGCGAGGAAACACCATATATTTT. Amino acids: CSASQGRGNTIYF.

This sequence joins TRBV18 and TRBJ1-1, with TRBD1 as a possible D gene (5 bases). The CDR3 is 14 residues long. Germline V gives CDR1 KGHSH, CDR2 LQKENI. V gave up 3 bases and J gave up 1 base, with 9 bases separating them. The CDR3 DNA reads TGTGCCAGCTCACCTACGACAGCGAACACTGAAGCTTTCTTT. Translation: CASSPTTANTEAFF.

By its share, this clone is medium-sized. The chain has TRBV12-3 or TRBV12-4 and TRBJ1-2; the D gene is possibly TRBD1 (5 bases). CDR3 length: 13 residues. The V end lost 7 bases, the J end lost 0 bases, and 9 bases lay between the germline ends. CDR3 bases: TGTGCCAGCAATCACAGGTCTAACTATGGCTACACCTTC. Translated, it gives CASNHRSNYGYTF.

The chain recombines TRBV30 with TRBJ2-3; D is ambiguous. The CDR3 consists of 14 residues. V was trimmed by 1 base and J by 4 bases, leaving 12 bases between them. In germline, CDR1 is GTSNPN, CDR2 SVGIG (reference sequence). CDR3 coding DNA: TGTGCCTGGAGTGAGCTAGGTGAGGCAGATACGCAGTATTTT. Translation gives CAWSELGEADTQYF.

This rearrangement joins TRBV29-1 to TRBJ2-6, with 7 nucleotides matching TRBD2. This CDR3 is built from 15 residues. Germline V CDR1 and CDR2: SQVTM, ANQGSEA. V lost 5 bases, J lost 3 bases, and 7 bases stayed unmatched. CDR3 nucleotide sequence: TGCAGCGTTACCGGCGCGGGGGTTGGGGCCAACGTCCTGACTTTC. Its protein product is CSVTGAGVGANVLTF.

V usage is TRBV28 and J usage is TRBJ2-5; D is unresolved. This CDR3 has 11 residues. Germline loops: CDR1 MDHEN, CDR2 SYDVKM. With 6 bases removed from V and 5 bases from J, the gap between germline ends came to 7 bases. The CDR3 DNA follows: TGTGCCAGCAGCCTTCGGGAGACCCAGTACTTC. Amino acids: CASSLRETQYF.

This clone was seen a few times. This specimen includes other DNA sequences encoding the same CDR3. The V gene is TRBV2, the J gene TRBJ1-2; perhaps TRBD1 as D (6 bases). The CDR3 loop spans 13 amino acids. The V and J ends lost 6 bases and 4 bases respectively, with 12 bases between them. Germline-derived CDR1 and CDR2 are SNHLY and FYNNEI. CDR3 DNA sequence: TGTGCCAGCAGGGGGGGGGGCAGCTATGGCTACACCTTC. As protein: CASRGGGSYGYTF.

The J gene is TRBJ1-6, the V gene TRBV18, with a weak D call TRBD1 (5 bases). Trimming took 3 bases from V and 2 from J, leaving 14 bases between them. In germline, CDR1 is KGHSH, CDR2 LQKENI. CDR3 length: 17 amino acids. CDR3 protein: CASSPARGIPYNSPLHF. The CDR3 DNA reads TGTGCCAGCTCACCTGCACGGGGGATTCCCTATAATTCACCCCTCCACTTT.

This rearrangement joins TRBV3-1 (or the pseudogene TRBV3-2) to TRBJ2-3, with TRBD2 as a possible D gene (5 bases). The CDR3 is 18 amino acids. The germline CDR1 and CDR2 sequences are LGHDT and YNNKEL (reference sequence). Trimming removed 0 bases at V and 0 bases at J, with 16 bases between. The DNA for the CDR3 is TGTGCCAGCAGCCAAGATAATCGGGGTCTGGGTAGCACAGATACGCAGTATTTT. It encodes CASSQDNRGLGSTDTQYF.

J is TRBJ2-3 and V is TRBV7-9, with 7 bases lining up with TRBD2. This CDR3 spans 16 amino acids. Germline V CDR1 and CDR2: SEHNR, FQNEAQ (reference sequence). Trimming removed 1 base from V and 6 bases from J; junction bases left unmatched: 10. CDR3 protein: CASSLGRLAEGDTQYF. DNA for the CDR3: TGTGCCAGCAGCTTAGGGCGACTAGCTGAGGGGGATACGCAGTATTTT.

This clone was found many times. The chain couples TRBV11-2 to TRBJ1-3, with D perhaps TRBD1 (5 bases). CDR3 length: 15 residues. V lost 1 base to trimming and J lost 3 bases, with 10 bases between them. The germline gives CDR1 SGHAT, CDR2 FQNNGV. As DNA, the CDR3 is TGTGCCAGCAGCTTAGCAACAGGCTTTGGAAACACCATATATTTT. Amino acid sequence: CASSLATGFGNTIYF.

The chain links TRBV2 to TRBJ2-6; D unclear. The V end was cut by 6 bases, the J end by 0 bases, with 12 bases between. The CDR3 loop spans 16 amino acids. Germline CDR1 SNHLY, CDR2 FYNNEI. The CDR3 spells CASSPLRNSGANVLTF. In nucleotides, the CDR3 is TGTGCCAGCAGCCCCCTCAGGAACTCTGGGGCCAACGTCCTGACTTTC. Looking up the rest from reference TRBV2 and TRBJ2-6 gives the full variable domain: EPEVTQTPSHQVTQMGQEVILRCVPISNHLYFYWYRQILGQKVEFLVSFYNNEISEKSEIFDDQFSVERPDGSNFTLKIRSTKLEDSAMYFCASSPLRNSGANVLTFGAGSRLTVL.